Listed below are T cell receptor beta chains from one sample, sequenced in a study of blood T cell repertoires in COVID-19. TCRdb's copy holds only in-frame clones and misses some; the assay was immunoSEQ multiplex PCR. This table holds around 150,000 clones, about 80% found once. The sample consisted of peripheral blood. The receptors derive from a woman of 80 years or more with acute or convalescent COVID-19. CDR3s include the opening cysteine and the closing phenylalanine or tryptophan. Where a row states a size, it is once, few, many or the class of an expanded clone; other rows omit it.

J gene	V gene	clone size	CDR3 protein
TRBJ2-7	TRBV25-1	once	CASSEFENSYEQYF
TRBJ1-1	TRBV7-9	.	CASSPTRGGEAFF
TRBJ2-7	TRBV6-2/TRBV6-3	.	CASSYEWGASGRMSYEQYF
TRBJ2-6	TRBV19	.	CATSLSSGANVLTF
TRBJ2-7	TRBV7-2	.	CASSLQGAYEQYF
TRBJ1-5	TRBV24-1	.	CAVAEGNQPQHF
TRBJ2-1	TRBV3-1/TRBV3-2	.	CASSQMRLGEQFF
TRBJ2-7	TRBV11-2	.	CASSQGLSYEQYF
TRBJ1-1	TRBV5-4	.	CASSLDRNTEAFF
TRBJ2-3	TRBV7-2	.	CASSYRPGLLTDTQYF
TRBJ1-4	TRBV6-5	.	CASSQPGGLNEKLFF
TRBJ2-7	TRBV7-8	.	CASSLVGKFYEQYF
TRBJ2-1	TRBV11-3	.	CASSLEGASTEQFF
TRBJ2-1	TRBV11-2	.	CASSLMSGRVIVEQFF
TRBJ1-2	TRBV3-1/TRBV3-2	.	CASSQGGASGGYTF
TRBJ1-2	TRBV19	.	CASSPGGREGYTF
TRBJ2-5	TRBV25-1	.	CASSEWKQDIEVQYF
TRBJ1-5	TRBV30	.	CALTVGRTSGQPQHF
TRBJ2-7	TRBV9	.	CASSETSGPYEQYF
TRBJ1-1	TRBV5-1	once	CASSYQGRDTEAFF
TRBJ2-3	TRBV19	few	CASSMARADTQYF
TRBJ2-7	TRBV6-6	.	CASSYERRNEQYF
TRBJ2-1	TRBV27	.	CASNPLTGTRYNEQFF
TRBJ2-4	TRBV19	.	CASSIRAGATAEKTKNIQYF
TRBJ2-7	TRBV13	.	CASSLASGTHEQYF
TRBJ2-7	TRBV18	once	CASSPLRDRGYEQYF
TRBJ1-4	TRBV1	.	CTSSLNFWTGENEKLFF
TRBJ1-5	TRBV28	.	CASSFKGGQPQHF
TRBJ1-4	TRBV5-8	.	CASSAGDSPNEKLFF
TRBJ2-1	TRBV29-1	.	CSVASGRVNEQFF
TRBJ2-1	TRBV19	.	CASRTGGSGSYNEQFF
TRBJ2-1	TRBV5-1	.	CASRGGGSSYNEQFF
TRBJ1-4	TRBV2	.	CASSARVGEKLFF
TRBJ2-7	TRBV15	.	CATSSFDRGEQYF
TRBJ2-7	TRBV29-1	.	CSALRDRTGEQYF
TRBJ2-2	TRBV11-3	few	CASRSRQGGELFF
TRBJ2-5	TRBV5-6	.	CASSPIQTGARSQETQYF
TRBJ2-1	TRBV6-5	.	CASSKGLAGIEQFF
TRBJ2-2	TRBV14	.	CASSPLDRGLNTGELFF